The T cell receptor beta chain described here comes from a study of control samples from healthy donors and cancer patients. The CDR3 runs 16 residues. With V trimmed by 0 bases and J by 6 bases, 8 bases remained unmatched. Germline CDR1 and CDR2: SGHRS and YFSETQ. Libraries were prepared by immunoSEQ multiplex PCR; TCRdb keeps only in-frame clonotypes and omits some of them. The sample includes 85,000 to 120,000 clones, approximately 90% of them seen just once. The sequencing sample was made of blood. The rearrangement joins TRBV5-1 to TRBJ2-2; 7 positions agree with TRBD1. The receptor comes from a woman younger than 30 in good health. As DNA, the CDR3 is TGCGCCAGCAGCTTGGGCTGGGACAGCTTACCCGGGGAGCTGTTTTTT. This sequence encodes CASSLGWDSLPGELFF. The whole variable domain, filled in from reference TRBV5-1 and TRBJ2-2, reads KAGVTQTPRYLIKTRGQQVTLSCSPISGHRSVSWYQQTPGQGLQFLFEYFSETQRNKGNFPGRFSGRQFSNSRSEMNVSTLELGDSALYLCASSLGWDSLPGELFFGEGSRLTVL.